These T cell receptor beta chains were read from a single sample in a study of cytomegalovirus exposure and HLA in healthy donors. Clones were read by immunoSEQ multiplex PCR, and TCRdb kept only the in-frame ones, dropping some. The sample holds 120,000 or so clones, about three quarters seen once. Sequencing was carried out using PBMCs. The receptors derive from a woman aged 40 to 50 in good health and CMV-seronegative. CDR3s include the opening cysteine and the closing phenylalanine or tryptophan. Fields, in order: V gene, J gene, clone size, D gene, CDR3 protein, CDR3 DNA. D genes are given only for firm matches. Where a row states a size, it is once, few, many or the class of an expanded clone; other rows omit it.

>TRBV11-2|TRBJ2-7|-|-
CASSLRPGASGEQYF
TGTGCCAGCAGCTTGAGGCCGGGAGCGTCAGGGGAGCAGTACTTC
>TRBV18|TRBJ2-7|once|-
CASSALDSSLREQYF
TGTGCCAGCTCAGCTCTCGACAGTAGCCTTCGGGAGCAGTACTTC
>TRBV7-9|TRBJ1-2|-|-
CASSFKENYGYTF
TGTGCCAGCAGCTTTAAGGAGAACTATGGCTACACCTTC
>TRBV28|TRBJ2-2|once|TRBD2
CASSDPSGRSTGELFF
TGTGCCAGCAGTGACCCCAGCGGGAGGAGCACCGGGGAGCTGTTTTTT
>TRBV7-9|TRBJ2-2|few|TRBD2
CASRPGLAGTGELFF
TGTGCCAGCAGACCGGGACTAGCGGGCACCGGGGAGCTGTTTTTT
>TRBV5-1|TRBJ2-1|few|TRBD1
CASSPQGAYNEQFF
TGCGCCAGCAGCCCCCAGGGGGCGTACAATGAGCAGTTCTTC
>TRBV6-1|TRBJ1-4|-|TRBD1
CASSANRGSFEKLFF
TGTGCCAGCAGTGCAAACAGGGGTAGTTTTGAAAAACTGTTTTTT
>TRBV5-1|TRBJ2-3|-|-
CASSFQFDTDTQYF
TGCGCCAGCAGCTTCCAGTTTGACACAGATACGCAGTATTTT
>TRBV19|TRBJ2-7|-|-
CASTGGGKSEQYF
TGTGCCAGTACTGGTGGAGGGAAGAGCGAGCAGTACTTC
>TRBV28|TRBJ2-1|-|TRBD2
CASRPSGTTSSYNEQFF
TGTGCCAGCCGCCCTAGCGGGACTACGAGCTCCTACAATGAGCAGTTCTTC
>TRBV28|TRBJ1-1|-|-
CASGGGGNTEAFF
TGTGCCAGCGGGGGCGGCGGGAACACTGAAGCTTTCTTT
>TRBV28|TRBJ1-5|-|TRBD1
CASSGLQGSNQPQHF
TGTGCCAGCAGTGGATTACAGGGGAGCAATCAGCCCCAGCATTTT
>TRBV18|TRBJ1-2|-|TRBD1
CASSPRRDRGLGYGYTF
TGTGCCAGCTCACCACGAAGGGACAGGGGGCTCGGTTATGGCTACACCTTC
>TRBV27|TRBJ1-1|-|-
CASSLAAGRTEAFF
TGTGCCAGCAGTTTGGCAGCCGGGAGGACTGAAGCTTTCTTT
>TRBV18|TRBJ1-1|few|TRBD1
CASSTRQGLNTEAFF
TGTGCCAGCTCAACCCGACAGGGGCTGAACACTGAAGCTTTCTTT
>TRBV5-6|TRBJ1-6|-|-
CASSLGQAHNSPLHF
TGTGCCAGCAGCTTGGGACAGGCCCATAATTCACCCCTCCACTTT
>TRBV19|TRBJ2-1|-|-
CASNRRTGSYNEQFF
TGTGCCAGTAATCGGCGGACGGGGTCCTACAATGAGCAGTTCTTC
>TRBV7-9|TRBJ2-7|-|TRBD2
CASSWAGTSASYEQYF
TGTGCCAGCAGCTGGGCCGGGACTAGCGCATCCTACGAGCAGTACTTC
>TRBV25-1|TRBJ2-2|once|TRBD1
CASSEYRDSNTGELFF
TGTGCCAGCAGTGAATACCGGGACAGCAACACCGGGGAGCTGTTTTTT
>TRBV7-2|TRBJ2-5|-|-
CASSLGLTAETQYF
TGTGCCAGCAGCTTAGGACTAACCGCGGAGACCCAGTACTTC
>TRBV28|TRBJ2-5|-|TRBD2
CASSPVGGRAPQETQYF
TGTGCCAGCAGTCCCGTTGGTGGGAGGGCCCCACAAGAGACCCAGTACTTC
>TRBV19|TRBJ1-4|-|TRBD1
CASSTLRTGVGKLFF
TGTGCCAGTAGTACCCTACGGACAGGGGTAGGAAAACTGTTTTTT
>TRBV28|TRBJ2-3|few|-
CASRSPSGDGTDTQYF
TGTGCCAGCAGGTCCCCATCGGGGGACGGGACAGATACGCAGTATTTT
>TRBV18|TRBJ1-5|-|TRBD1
CASSPPGGQGGQPQHF
TGTGCCAGCTCACCACCTGGGGGACAGGGAGGCCAGCCCCAGCATTTT
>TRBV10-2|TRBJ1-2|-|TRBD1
CASSPQGALSYGYTF
TGCGCCAGCAGCCCACAGGGGGCGCTTAGCTATGGCTACACCTTC
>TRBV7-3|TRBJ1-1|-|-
CASSLRGGEKRTEAFF
TGTGCCAGCAGCTTAAGGGGTGGGGAGAAGCGCACTGAAGCTTTCTTT
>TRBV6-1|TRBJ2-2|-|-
CASSEADWRNTGELFF
TGTGCCAGCAGTGAAGCCGACTGGAGGAACACCGGGGAGCTGTTTTTT
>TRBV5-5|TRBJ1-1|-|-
CASSLRIMTMNTEAFF
TGTGCCAGCAGCTTGAGGATCATGACTATGAACACTGAAGCTTTCTTT
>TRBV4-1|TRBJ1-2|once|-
CASSPLPAGYGYTF
TGCGCCAGCAGCCCACTACCGGCTGGCTATGGCTACACCTTC
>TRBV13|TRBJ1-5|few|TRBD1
CASSFGQGHNQPQHF
TGTGCCAGCAGCTTTGGACAGGGTCACAATCAGCCCCAGCATTTT
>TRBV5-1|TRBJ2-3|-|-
CASTLDTQYF
TGCGCCAGCACGTTGGATACGCAGTATTTT
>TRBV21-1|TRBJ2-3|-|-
CASPNQLAGAIDTQYF
TGTGCCAGCCCCAATCAACTAGCGGGAGCTATAGATACGCAGTATTTT
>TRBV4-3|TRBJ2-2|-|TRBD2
CASSQNSGRMNTGELFF
TGCGCCAGCAGCCAAAATAGCGGGAGGATGAACACCGGGGAGCTGTTTTTT
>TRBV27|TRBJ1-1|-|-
CASSLGGRGGVKGTEAFF
TGTGCCAGCAGTTTAGGCGGGCGAGGGGGGGTAAAGGGCACTGAAGCTTTCTTT
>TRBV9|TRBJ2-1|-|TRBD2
CASSVTSGYNEQFF
TGTGCCAGCAGCGTAACTAGCGGCTACAATGAGCAGTTCTTC
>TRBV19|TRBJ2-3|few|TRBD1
CASSMQGQGYADTQYF
TGTGCCAGTAGTATGCAGGGACAGGGGTATGCGGATACGCAGTATTTT
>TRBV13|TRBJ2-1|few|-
CASSLSVQGGDEQFF
TGTGCCAGCAGCTTAAGTGTACAGGGGGGGGATGAGCAGTTCTTC
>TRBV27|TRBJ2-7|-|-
CASSLQGSYEQYF
TGTGCCAGCAGTTTGCAGGGTTCCTACGAGCAGTACTTC
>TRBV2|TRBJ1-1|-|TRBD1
CASSDLKTGVTEAFF
TGTGCCAGCAGTGACCTTAAGACAGGGGTCACTGAAGCTTTCTTT
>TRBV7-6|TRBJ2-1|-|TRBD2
CASRRESGRRHNEQFF
TGTGCCAGCAGAAGAGAGAGCGGGAGGAGACACAATGAGCAGTTCTTC
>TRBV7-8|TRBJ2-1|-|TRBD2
CASSPRATWTSPYNEQFF
TGTGCCAGCAGCCCGAGGGCGACGTGGACTAGCCCATACAATGAGCAGTTCTTC
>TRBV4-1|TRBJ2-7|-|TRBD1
CASSRPGQGHDEQYF
TGCGCCAGCAGCCGGCCGGGACAGGGCCACGACGAGCAGTACTTC
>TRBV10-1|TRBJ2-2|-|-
CASSRGSTGELFF
TGCGCCAGCAGTCGGGGGTCCACCGGGGAGCTGTTTTTT
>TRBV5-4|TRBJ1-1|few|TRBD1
CASSRLGQGIVNTEAFF
TGTGCCAGCAGCCGATTAGGACAGGGAATTGTGAACACTGAAGCTTTCTTT
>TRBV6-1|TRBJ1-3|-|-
CASSEADSGNTIYF
TGTGCCAGCAGTGAGGCAGACTCTGGAAACACCATATATTTT
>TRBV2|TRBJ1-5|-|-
CASTRSNQPQHF
TGTGCCAGCACTCGGAGCAATCAGCCCCAGCATTTT
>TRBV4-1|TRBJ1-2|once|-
CASSQVYRGLGGYTF
TGCGCCAGCAGCCAAGTTTATCGGGGGTTGGGTGGCTACACCTTC
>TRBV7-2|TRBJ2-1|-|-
CASSPTPASIEQFF
TGTGCCAGCAGCCCAACACCGGCTAGTATTGAGCAGTTCTTC
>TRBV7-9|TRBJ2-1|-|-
CASSSEASEQFF
TGTGCCAGCAGCTCAGAGGCCTCTGAGCAGTTCTTC
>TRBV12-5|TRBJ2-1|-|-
CASGARGNEQFF
TGTGCTAGTGGTGCCAGGGGTAATGAGCAGTTCTTC
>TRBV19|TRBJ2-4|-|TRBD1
CASSPQGAAKNIQYF
TGTGCCAGTAGTCCACAGGGGGCTGCCAAAAACATTCAGTACTTC
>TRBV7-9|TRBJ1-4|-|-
CASSLDPGKGLFF
TGTGCCAGCAGCTTAGATCCGGGGAAAGGACTGTTTTTT
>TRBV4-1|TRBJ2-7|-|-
CASSQDQSPYGYEQYF
TGCGCCAGCAGCCAAGATCAAAGCCCGTACGGCTACGAGCAGTACTTC
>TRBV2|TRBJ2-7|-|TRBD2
CASSEGGLAGYEQYF
TGTGCCAGCAGTGAAGGCGGACTAGCGGGATACGAGCAGTACTTC
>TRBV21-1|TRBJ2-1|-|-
CASSTSSGRGNEQFF
TGTGCCAGCAGCACGTCTAGCGGGAGAGGCAATGAGCAGTTCTTC
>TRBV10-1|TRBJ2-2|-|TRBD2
CASQREGTGELFF
TGCGCCAGCCAGCGGGAGGGAACCGGGGAGCTGTTTTTT